One and the same sample provided the 7 T cell receptor beta chains below, sequenced in a study of cytomegalovirus exposure and HLA in healthy donors. In the PCR, 60 Vbeta and 13 Jbeta primers were used. Sequencing used immunoSEQ multiplex PCR; TCRdb keeps in-frame clones, though not all of them. The repertoire holds about 260,000 clones, with approximately 84% as singletons. Sequenced sample: PBMCs. The receptor source for this set is a woman in her thirties or forties in good health and CMV-seropositive.

The chain recombines TRBV5-1 with TRBJ2-3; 8 bases are shared with TRBD1. V gave up 2 bases and J gave up 2 bases; unmatched junction bases: 4. Germline V gene lookup returns CDR1 SGHRS and CDR2 YFSETQ. The CDR3 runs 15 residues. The CDR3 reads CASSFRDRITDTQYF. Here the CDR3 DNA reads TGCGCCAGCAGCTTCCGGGACAGGATCACAGATACGCAGTATTTT.

This clone has a single count. This chain joins TRBV6-5 and TRBJ2-7; 9 nucleotides match TRBD1. The CDR3 sequence is 16 residues long. After removal of 2 bases from V and 3 bases from J, the junction contained 8 bases not matched to a gene. Germline CDR1 and CDR2: MNHEY and SVGAGI. CDR3 sequence reads: CASSYLAGTGIYEQYF. The CDR3 DNA follows: TGTGCCAGCAGTTACCTCGCCGGGACAGGGATCTACGAGCAGTACTTC.

The J gene is TRBJ2-1, the V gene TRBV19; TRBD1 aligns across 10 bases. The CDR3 length is 13 residues. V lost 7 bases, J lost 8 bases, and 5 bases stayed unmatched. Germline V lookup: CDR1 LNHDA, CDR2 SQIVND (reference sequence). CDR3 in amino acids: CASTRTGGYEQFF. The CDR3 DNA sequence: TGTGCCAGTACGAGGACAGGGGGATATGAGCAGTTCTTC.

This clone has just one count. The chain uses TRBV4-2 and TRBJ1-5, with unresolved D. Per the germline V gene, CDR1 is LGHNA and CDR2 is YNFKEQ. Trimming stripped 2 bases from V and 0 bases from J, with 5 bases between. This CDR3 is built from 14 residues. The CDR3 spells CASSQLYSNQPQHF. The CDR3 DNA reads as TGTGCCAGCAGCCAACTTTATAGCAATCAGCCCCAGCATTTT.

This chain links TRBV30 with TRBJ1-3; 7 nucleotides line up with TRBD1. Unmatched junction bases numbered 4, after V lost 0 bases and J lost 8 bases. This CDR3 has 13 residues. CDR1 GTSNPN and CDR2 SVGIG come from the germline V gene (reference sequence). In DNA, the CDR3 is TGTGCCTGGAGTGTGACAGGGCCCCACACCATATATTTT. This gives the protein CAWSVTGPHTIYF.

This clone appeared once. CDR3 coding DNA: TGTGCCAGCAGCCTACAGGGGCTCGAGCAGTACTTC. It yields the protein CASSLQGLEQYF. The rearrangement links TRBV25-1 to TRBJ2-7; TRBD1 aligns across 7 bases. CDR1 and CDR2 from the germline V gene are MGHDK and SYGVNS. This CDR3 region has 12 residues. J was trimmed by 6 bases and V by 6 bases; bases with no gene match: 5.

The gene calls are TRBV19 and TRBJ1-2; 7 bases line up with TRBD1. The CDR3 length is 14 residues. The germline gives CDR1 LNHDA, CDR2 SQIVND (reference sequence). Germline trimming cut 7 bases from V and 3 bases from J; bases unmatched to any gene: 8. The chain's CDR3 is CASTSEGADYGYTF. The CDR3 coding sequence is TGTGCCAGTACTTCTGAGGGGGCGGACTATGGCTACACCTTC. Combining the CDR3 with reference TRBV19 and TRBJ1-2 gives the whole variable domain DGGITQSPKYLFRKEGQNVTLSCEQNLNHDAMYWYRQDPGQGLRLIYYSQIVNDFQKGDIAEGYSVSREKKESFPLTVTSAQKNPTAFYLCASTSEGADYGYTFGSGTRLTVV.